The following is a T cell receptor beta chain sequence with its context. The record originates from a study of blood T cells in healthy people across ages. With a J-beta primer mix and a sample-barcoded 5' primer, a second PCR ran about 7 to 12 cycles. Each CDR3 protein is one row after TCRdb ran MiXCR on the 5' RACE reads. The sample has 910,000 or so distinct CDR3 sequences, 45% to 60% seen once. This sequence originates from a woman in her sixties or seventies in good health. Sequenced input: blood.

CDR3: CASSPQGSDERGYTF. In nucleotides, the CDR3 is TGCGCCAGCAGCCCTCAAGGGAGTGATGAGCGAGGCTACACCTTC. The V call is TRBV4-1, the J call TRBJ1-2; D not certain. The CDR3 sequence is 15 residues long. Germline values: CDR1 MGHRA, CDR2 YSYEKL. With 4 bases removed from V and 8 bases from J, the gap between germline ends came to 20 bases.